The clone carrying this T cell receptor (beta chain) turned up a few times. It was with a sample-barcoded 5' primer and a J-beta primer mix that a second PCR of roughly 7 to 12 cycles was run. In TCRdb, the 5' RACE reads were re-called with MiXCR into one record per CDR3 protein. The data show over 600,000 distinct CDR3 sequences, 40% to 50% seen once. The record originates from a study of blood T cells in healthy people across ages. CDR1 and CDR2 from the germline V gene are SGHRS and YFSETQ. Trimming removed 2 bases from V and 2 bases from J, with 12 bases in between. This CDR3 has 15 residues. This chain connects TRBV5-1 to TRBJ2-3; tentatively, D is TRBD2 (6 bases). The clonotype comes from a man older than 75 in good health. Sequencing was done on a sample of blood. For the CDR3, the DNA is TGCGCCAGCAGCTTACGGGGACTTTTCACAGATACGCAGTATTTT. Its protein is CASSLRGLFTDTQYF.